This T cell receptor (beta chain) was obtained from a study of early stage breast cancer tumors. The wider study: ER+/PR+/HER2- status applied to about 80% of the 16 invasive breast tumors. Study-level results: Tumors had around 2.5-fold higher T cell density than normal breast. Blood repertoires resembled normal breast more than tumor.

The CDR3 runs to 14 residues. Germline CDR1 and CDR2: LNHNV and YYDKDF (reference sequence). Trimming cost V 1 base and J 0 bases, with 7 bases left between them. Concerning this clone itself: What it binds is not known.

Produced via immunoSEQ multiplex PCR; TCRdb's table is partial and in-frame only. The sample consists of 44,000 or so clones, around 83% of them appearing once. Sequencing input: blood. This chain links TRBV15 with TRBJ2-7; either TRBD1 or TRBD2 may supply D (5 bases each). This receptor was taken from a person between 50 and 60 years old with breast cancer. The CDR3 coding sequence is TGTGCCACCAGCAGAGGGGGGTTCTCCTACGAGCAGTACTTC. It encodes CATSRGGFSYEQYF.